The next 17 T cell receptor beta chains were all read from a single sample in a study of T cells in Graves' hyperthyroidism and ophthalmopathy. Regions amplified from RNA transcripts were the TCR beta CDR3 regions. Carried out on the TCR CDR3, a first-round RT-PCR used the HTBI primer set. MiXCR, applied by TCRdb to the multiplex PCR reads, yields one record per CDR3 protein. Here the sample spans about 480,000 distinct CDR3 sequences, about 24% being singletons. Sample: blood. These receptors were taken from a woman aged 30 to 39 with Graves' ophthalmopathy.

In this sample, this clonotype turned up many times. For the CDR3, the DNA is TGTGCCAGCTCACCGGCGGGTAATCAGCCCCAGCATTTT. This sequence encodes CASSPAGNQPQHF. The chain employs TRBV18 and TRBJ1-5; D remains ambiguous. The germline V and J ends were trimmed by 3 bases and 4 bases, with 7 bases remaining between them. The CDR3 runs 13 residues. Looked up from germline, CDR1 is KGHSH and CDR2 is LQKENI.

The chain couples TRBV12-5 to TRBJ1-5; D is ambiguous. Trimming shortened V by 7 bases and J by 0 bases, and 16 bases separated the two germline ends. This CDR3 has 16 residues. Per the germline V gene, CDR1 is LGHNT and CDR2 is FRNRAP. CDR3 sequence (DNA): TGTGCTAGTGCCCCCGTGGCCGTAAATAGCAATCAGCCCCAGCATTTT. Amino acid sequence: CASAPVAVNSNQPQHF.

This chain joins TRBV10-3 and TRBJ1-5; weak D call: TRBD1 (5 bases). V lost 4 bases to trimming and J lost 5 bases, with 6 bases between them. Germline CDR1 is ENHRY and CDR2 is SYGVKD. This CDR3 has 12 residues. CDR3 in DNA: TGTGCCATCAGTGGGGGGGATCAGCCCCAGCATTTT. Translated: CAISGGDQPQHF.

This clonotype was recorded at least ten times. The chain uses TRBV6-5 and TRBJ2-7; 9 bases align to TRBD1. The J segment lost 4 bases and the V segment lost 0 bases, leaving 7 bases of the junction unmatched. The germline gives CDR1 MNHEY, CDR2 SVGAGI. CDR3 length: 16 residues. CDR3 in amino acids: CASSYSILDRGYEQYF. CDR3 nucleotide sequence: TGTGCCAGCAGTTACTCGATTCTGGACAGGGGTTACGAGCAGTACTTC.

About this clonotype: Given a much more abundant clone one base away, this may be a read error. V and J are TRBV10-3 and TRBJ2-2; D is uncertain. Germline lookup yields CDR1 ENHRY and CDR2 SYGVKD. The CDR3 is 12 amino acids. The V end was cut by 7 bases, the J end by 7 bases, with 10 bases between. CDR3 bases: TGTGCCATCAAAGTGTGGGACGGGGAGCTGTTTTTT. Amino acids: CAIKVWDGELFF.

This clonotype was seen at least ten times. The rearrangement joins TRBV6-1 to TRBJ2-5; D remains ambiguous. This CDR3 is 14 amino acids long. From germline, CDR1 is MNHNS and CDR2 SASEGT. Trimming took off 5 bases at V and 4 bases at J, with 14 bases between the two ends. The CDR3 reads CASSIRYRGETQYF. The DNA of the CDR3 is TGTGCCAGCAGTATCAGGTATCGAGGAGAGACCCAGTACTTC.

This clonotype has just a few counts. The chain recombines TRBV5-1 with TRBJ2-4; the D gene is possibly TRBD1 (6 bases). Germline CDR1 is SGHRS and CDR2 is YFSETQ. V dropped 5 bases and J dropped 7 bases, with 19 bases sitting between them. The CDR3 loop spans 15 amino acids. The CDR3: CASSSASGGVNIQYF. The CDR3 DNA is TGCGCCAGCAGTTCCGCTAGTGGGGGCGTCAACATTCAGTACTTC. Complete variable domain (other parts from reference TRBV5-1 and TRBJ2-4): KAGVTQTPRYLIKTRGQQVTLSCSPISGHRSVSWYQQTPGQGLQFLFEYFSETQRNKGNFPGRFSGRQFSNSRSEMNVSTLELGDSALYLCASSSASGGVNIQYFGAGTRLSVL.

This rearrangement joins TRBV12-3 or TRBV12-4 to TRBJ2-7; 9 bases are shared with TRBD1. The CDR3 is 17 residues long. V gave up 6 bases and J gave up 0 bases; unmatched junction bases: 12. The CDR3 here is CASSPPGQGVSSYEQYF. The CDR3 DNA is TGTGCCAGCAGCCCCCCGGGACAGGGCGTTAGCTCCTACGAGCAGTACTTC.

This sequence joins TRBV6-1 and TRBJ1-2; a possible D gene is TRBD1 (5 bases). CDR1 and CDR2 (germline): MNHNS, SASEGT. The CDR3 loop spans 14 amino acids. V lost 2 bases and J lost 2, with 9 bases in between. CDR3 region: CASSELTENYGYTF. DNA of the CDR3: TGTGCCAGCAGTGAACTGACAGAGAACTATGGCTACACCTTC.

This clonotype showed up just a few times. The chain couples TRBV20-1 to TRBJ2-5; 8 nucleotides match TRBD1. The CDR3 has 15 residues. V was pared by 3 bases and J by 1 base, with 7 bases of the junction left unmatched. Germline-derived CDR1 and CDR2 are DFQATT and SNEGSKA (reference sequence). CDR3 protein: CSARGGQDSQETQYF. The CDR3 DNA follows: TGCAGTGCTAGGGGGGGACAGGATTCCCAAGAGACCCAGTACTTC.

V is TRBV6-1 and J is TRBJ1-5, with D tentatively TRBD1 (5 bases). This CDR3 region has 16 residues. The germline V gene has CDR1 MNHNS and CDR2 SASEGT. The V end lost 4 bases, the J end lost 4 bases, and 17 bases lay between the germline ends. CDR3 region: CASSGQGASFNQPQHF. Written as DNA, the CDR3 is TGTGCCAGCAGTGGCCAGGGCGCCTCCTTTAATCAGCCCCAGCATTTT.

This clonotype has a count of ten or more. This chain links TRBV6-5 with TRBJ1-2, with no clear D. V lost 0 bases to trimming and J lost 4 bases, with 9 bases between them. The CDR3 length is 14 residues. Germline V CDR1 and CDR2: MNHEY, SVGAGI. This CDR3 is CASSYSKGSYGYTF. The CDR3 nucleotides are TGTGCCAGCAGTTACTCGAAGGGATCCTATGGCTACACCTTC.

There are a few counts of this clonotype. The CDR3 nucleotides read TGTGCCAGCAGCTTGTGGCAGAACTCTGGAAACACCATATATTTT. Residues: CASSLWQNSGNTIYF. The chain links TRBV5-4 to TRBJ1-3; D is undetermined. V was clipped by 1 base and J by 0 bases, with 8 bases between them. From germline, CDR1 is SGHNT and CDR2 YYREEE (reference sequence). There are 15 residues in the CDR3.

This clonotype has ten or more counts. The rearrangement joins TRBV18 to TRBJ2-7; D is ambiguous. The CDR3 spans 13 residues. From germline, CDR1 is KGHSH and CDR2 LQKENI. V was pared by 6 bases and J by 5 bases, with 14 bases between. CDR3 nucleotides: TGTGCCAGCTCGCCCGGCGCGGTCGACGAGCAGTACTTC. Its protein is CASSPGAVDEQYF.

This clonotype was seen only a few times. This chain links TRBV30 with TRBJ2-5, with 7 positions matching TRBD2. The CDR3 runs to 15 residues. Germline V gives CDR1 GTSNPN, CDR2 SVGIG (reference sequence). With V trimmed by 2 bases and J by 5 bases, 11 bases remained unmatched. The CDR3 bases are TGTGCCTGGAGTTTGGGGCTACTAGCGAAGGAGACCCAGTACTTC. It encodes CAWSLGLLAKETQYF.

This clonotype was seen many times. The chain links TRBV2 to TRBJ1-2; TRBD1 agrees at 7 bases. This CDR3 is built from 16 residues. With 3 bases clipped from V and 4 bases from J, the junction kept 11 bases outside the gene matches. The germline V gene has CDR1 SNHLY and CDR2 FYNNEI. The CDR3 sequence is CASSDPRDSVTYGYTF. CDR3 coding DNA: TGTGCCAGCAGTGACCCCCGGGACAGCGTGACCTATGGCTACACCTTC.

This clonotype was seen only a few times. The rearrangement uses TRBV19 and TRBJ2-7; tentatively, D is TRBD2 (5 bases). The V end lost 0 bases, the J end lost 5 bases, and 14 bases lay between the germline ends. The CDR3 extends over 15 amino acids. The germline gives CDR1 LNHDA, CDR2 SQIVND (reference sequence). The CDR3 region has the DNA TGTGCCAGTAGTATAGAGGAGGAAGGGCTCCACGAGCAGTACTTC. Its protein product is CASSIEEEGLHEQYF.